This T cell receptor (beta chain) was obtained from a study of Graves' ophthalmopathy and Graves' hyperthyroidism. Whole-study context: Peripheral blood was gathered at the point of initial diagnosis, before any treatment started. Broader study findings: Progression of ophthalmopathy was predicted by the model with about 67% sensitivity and 72% to 85% specificity.

The authors enrolled newly diagnosed hyperthyroidism patients aged 18 to 65 with under 2 months' duration. This clonotype occurred many times. Antigen: not known. The CDR3 covers 14 residues. Germline CDR1 reads LNHNV; CDR2 reads YYDKDF (reference sequence). Trimming pared 4 bases from V and 0 bases from J, leaving 9 bases between. Amplified TCR beta CDR3 regions were obtained using RNA transcripts as template. RT-PCR with HTBI primers came first, then second-round multiplex PCR. Each CDR3 protein gets one entry after TCRdb re-called the multiplex PCR reads with MiXCR. The sample shows over 500,000 distinct CDR3 sequences, about a fifth of them seen only once.

This chain links TRBV15 with TRBJ1-1; unclear D gene. The material sequenced was peripheral blood. The sequence came from a woman in her late teens or twenties with stable Graves' hyperthyroidism. Some clones in this sample may be carry-over from other donors' samples. The CDR3 DNA sequence: TGTGCCACCAGCACCTTGGGCCTGAACACTGAAGCTTTCTTT. This sequence encodes CATSTLGLNTEAFF.